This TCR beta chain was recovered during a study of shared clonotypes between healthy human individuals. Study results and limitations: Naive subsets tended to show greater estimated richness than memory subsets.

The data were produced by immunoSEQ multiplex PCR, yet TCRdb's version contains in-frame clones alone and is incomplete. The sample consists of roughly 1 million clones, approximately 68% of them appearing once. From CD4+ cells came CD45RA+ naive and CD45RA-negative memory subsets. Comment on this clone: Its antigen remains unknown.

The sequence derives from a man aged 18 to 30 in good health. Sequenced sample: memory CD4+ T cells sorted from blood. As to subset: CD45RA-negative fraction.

In nucleotides, the CDR3 is TGTGCCTGGAGTTTTCTGGGAAACACCATATATTTT. Protein: CAWSFLGNTIYF. V usage is TRBV30 and J usage is TRBJ1-3; no firm D call. The CDR3 consists of 12 residues. Trimming removed 2 bases from V and 4 bases from J, with 6 bases in between. Germline CDR1 is GTSNPN and CDR2 is SVGIG (reference sequence).